The 18 T cell receptor beta chains listed next were all sequenced from one sample in a study of blood T cell repertoires in COVID-19. The data were produced by immunoSEQ multiplex PCR, yet TCRdb's version contains in-frame clones alone and is incomplete. This sample has about 150,000 clones, with 88% found just once. Sequenced: peripheral blood. These receptor sequences come from a woman between 65 and 79 years old with acute or convalescent COVID-19.

The sample holds one count of this clone. This rearrangement joins TRBV4-2 to TRBJ2-6; 7 positions match TRBD2. J gave up 0 bases and V 0 bases, and 5 bases lay outside the gene matches. From germline, CDR1 is LGHNA and CDR2 YNFKEQ. This CDR3 comprises 18 residues. The CDR3 region is CASSQEGGLSSGANVLTF. CDR3 bases: TGTGCCAGCAGCCAAGAGGGAGGGCTAAGCTCTGGGGCCAACGTCCTGACTTTC.

CDR3 amino acids: CASSVGLYNEQFF. The CDR3 bases are TGTGCCAGCAGCGTGGGACTGTACAATGAGCAGTTCTTC. J is TRBJ2-1 and V is TRBV11-1; TRBD2 is a possible D gene (6 bases). There are 13 residues in the CDR3. CDR1 and CDR2 from the germline V gene are SGHAT and FQDESV (reference sequence). V lost 5 bases, J lost 4 bases, and 9 bases lay in between.

The chain recombines TRBV11-2 with TRBJ1-1; the D gene is possibly TRBD1 (5 bases). The CDR3 runs to 13 residues. Deletions cut 5 bases from V and 3 bases from J, with 10 bases between. Germline values: CDR1 SGHAT, CDR2 FQNNGV. The CDR3 loop reads CASSRGGDTEAFF. CDR3 in DNA: TGTGCCAGCAGCCGGGGGGGGGACACTGAAGCTTTCTTT.

CDR3 DNA: TGTGCCAGTCAGTGGGCGAACACTGAAGCTTTCTTT. Amino acids: CASQWANTEAFF. This rearrangement joins TRBV19 to TRBJ1-1; D is unresolved. V shed 8 bases and J shed 1 base, with 8 bases lying between them. This CDR3 comprises 12 residues. Germline CDR1 and CDR2: LNHDA and SQIVND (reference sequence).

CDR3: CASSPLAMHEQYF. The DNA for the CDR3 is TGTGCCAGCAGCCCCCTTGCGATGCACGAGCAGTACTTC. J is TRBJ2-7 and V is TRBV12-3 or TRBV12-4; D remains ambiguous. The CDR3 extends over 13 amino acids. The V end lost 6 bases, the J end lost 5 bases, and 14 bases lay between the germline ends.

This sequence joins TRBV28 and TRBJ1-5; TRBD1 might be the D (5 bases). From germline, CDR1 is MDHEN and CDR2 SYDVKM. This CDR3 contains 16 residues. The germline V and J ends were trimmed by 5 bases and 0 bases, with 14 bases remaining between them. The CDR3 reads CASSLMAGNSNQPQHF. The CDR3 bases are TGTGCCAGCAGTCTAATGGCAGGGAATAGCAATCAGCCCCAGCATTTT.

This clone came up once. The V gene is TRBV7-8, the J gene TRBJ1-5, with D possibly TRBD1 on 6 matching bases. CDR3 size: 16 residues. Germline-derived CDR1 and CDR2 are SGHVS and FQNEAQ. V was pared by 5 bases and J by 1 base, with 15 bases between. The CDR3 sequence is CASSRGAGESNQPQHF. In DNA form, the CDR3 reads TGTGCCAGCAGCCGTGGGGCAGGGGAGAGCAATCAGCCCCAGCATTTT.

This clone was found once. J is TRBJ2-1 and V is TRBV11-2; 10 positions agree with TRBD2. In germline, CDR1 is SGHAT, CDR2 FQNNGV. CDR3 length: 15 residues. The V and J ends lost 1 base and 6 bases, in that order; junction bases with no gene match: 3. The CDR3 region is CASSLGSSGGNEQFF. The CDR3 nucleotides read TGTGCCAGCAGCTTAGGGTCTAGCGGGGGCAATGAGCAGTTCTTC.

V gene TRBV7-8 combines with J gene TRBJ1-3; D possibly corresponds to TRBD1 (5 bases). Germline loops: CDR1 SGHVS, CDR2 FQNEAQ. The ends were cut back, 1 base at V and 2 bases at J, with 9 bases in the middle. The CDR3 runs 15 residues. The CDR3: CASSLGGSAGNTIYF. The DNA for the CDR3 is TGTGCCAGCAGCTTAGGGGGCTCGGCTGGAAACACCATATATTTT.

This clone was seen only once. The rearrangement uses TRBV25-1 and TRBJ1-2; D possibly corresponds to TRBD1 (6 bases). Germline V gene data show CDR1 as MGHDK and CDR2 as SYGVNS. The V end lost 2 bases, the J end lost 4 bases, and 11 bases lay between the germline ends. The CDR3 runs 14 residues. In nucleotides, the CDR3 is TGTGCCAGCAGTGAACAGGGGTATAGCTATGGCTACACCTTC. It is translated as CASSEQGYSYGYTF.

This clone was counted a single time. This chain joins TRBV6-2 or TRBV6-3 and TRBJ1-1; 8 positions match TRBD1. Per the germline V gene, CDR1 is MNHEY and CDR2 is SVGEGT. The CDR3 runs to 16 residues. V gave up 0 bases and J gave up 0 bases; unmatched junction bases: 3. As DNA, the CDR3 is TGTGCCAGCAGTTACTCGACAGGGGAGATGAACACTGAAGCTTTCTTT. Residues: CASSYSTGEMNTEAFF.

This clone was detected only once. The chain's CDR3 is CASSVSDRVYNEQFF. Written as DNA, the CDR3 is TGTGCCAGTAGTGTATCCGACAGGGTATACAATGAGCAGTTCTTC. The rearrangement links TRBV19 to TRBJ2-1; the match to TRBD1 covers 7 bases. The trim removed 5 bases at V and 4 bases at J, leaving 8 bases unmatched. Germline CDR1 is LNHDA and CDR2 is SQIVND (reference sequence). The CDR3 length is 15 residues. Full variable domain (rest looked up from reference TRBV19 and TRBJ2-1): DGGITQSPKYLFRKEGQNVTLSCEQNLNHDAMYWYRQDPGQGLRLIYYSQIVNDFQKGDIAEGYSVSREKKESFPLTVTSAQKNPTAFYLCASSVSDRVYNEQFFGPGTRLTVL.

The genes are TRBV27 and TRBJ1-2; D is ambiguous. The germline CDR1 and CDR2 sequences are MNHEY and SMNVEV (reference sequence). Deletions cut 5 bases from V and 2 bases from J, with 9 bases between. The CDR3 is 13 amino acids. The chain's CDR3 is CASSPFSNYGYTF. In nucleotides, the CDR3 is TGTGCCAGCAGTCCGTTTTCGAACTATGGCTACACCTTC.

The chain joins TRBV24-1 to TRBJ2-5, with D perhaps TRBD2 (5 bases). Germline-derived CDR1 and CDR2 are KGHDR and SFDVKD. This CDR3 spans 13 amino acids. Trimming took off 8 bases at V and 4 bases at J, with 13 bases between the two ends. The CDR3 DNA follows: TGTGCCACCAACGAGGGCAACGGAGAGACCCAGTACTTC. It codes for CATNEGNGETQYF.

This chain uses TRBV6-5 with TRBJ1-6; 10 nucleotides agree with TRBD1. Germline CDR1 and CDR2: MNHEY and SVGAGI. The CDR3 sequence is 12 residues long. V was pared by 2 bases and J by 16 bases, with 2 bases of the junction left unmatched. CDR3 region: CASSYGTGVLHF. As DNA, the CDR3 is TGTGCCAGCAGTTACGGGACAGGGGTTCTCCACTTT.

This rearrangement joins TRBV7-8 to TRBJ1-6, with a possible D match to TRBD1 (5 bases). The CDR3 sequence is 14 residues long. Per the germline V gene, CDR1 is SGHVS and CDR2 is FQNEAQ. V dropped 6 bases and J dropped 7 bases, with 13 bases sitting between them. The DNA for the CDR3 is TGTGCCAGCAGTTCCTGGGGGGTCAATTCACCCCTCCACTTT. Translation: CASSSWGVNSPLHF.

The J gene is TRBJ1-4, the V gene TRBV6-5, with D possibly matching TRBD1 (5 bases). The CDR3 totals 13 residues. The V end was cut by 7 bases, the J end by 10 bases, with 16 bases between. Germline V gene lookup returns CDR1 MNHEY and CDR2 SVGAGI. The CDR3 nucleotides are TGTGCCAGCACCTCTCCCGTGGGGCGAAAACTGTTTTTT. It yields the protein CASTSPVGRKLFF.

The chain carries TRBV5-5 and TRBJ2-7; D remains ambiguous. The germline CDR1 and CDR2 sequences are SGHKS and YYEKEE (reference sequence). The V end was cut by 1 base, the J end by 0 bases, with 11 bases between. The CDR3 spans 15 residues. CDR3 sequence (DNA): TGTGCCAGCAGCTTGTCGCAGAAAAGCTCCTACGAGCAGTACTTC. Its translation: CASSLSQKSSYEQYF.